This T cell receptor (beta chain) was identified in a study of Graves' ophthalmopathy and Graves' hyperthyroidism. The study excluded patients with other autoimmune diseases, uncontrolled infections, pregnancy or lactation. The germline V gene encodes CDR1 LNHDA and CDR2 SQIVND (reference sequence). The CDR3 is made up of 15 amino acids. The V gene lost 5 bases and the J gene lost 2 bases, with 15 bases spanning the gap. This clonotype was found many times. The study amplified TCR beta CDR3 regions using RNA transcripts. HTBI primers were employed in first-round RT-PCR, then a second-round multiplex PCR followed. In TCRdb, the multiplex PCR reads were re-called with MiXCR into one record per CDR3 protein. Of about 1.1 million distinct CDR3 sequences in the sample, about 38% were seen once.

The TCR comes from an adult man with Graves' hyperthyroidism. The chain couples TRBV19 to TRBJ1-1, with D possibly TRBD1 on 5 matching bases. Sequenced material: peripheral blood or thyroid tissue (not recorded which). This CDR3 is CASSLRTLGNTEAFF. CDR3 sequence (DNA): TGTGCCAGTAGTCTCCGGACATTAGGTAACACTGAAGCTTTCTTT.